This TCR beta chain was documented in a study of blood T cell repertoires in COVID-19. Study overall: COVID-19 samples collected from the United States, Italy and Spain covered acute and convalescent phases. From T cells, B-cell-depleted T cells, or PBMCs came the material, which was cDNA or gDNA.

Per the authors' pipeline: How many nucleated cells were present was estimated from reference gene primer amplification. Assay used: immunoSEQ multiplex PCR; TCRdb lists only in-frame clones, some missing. V, J and clone size are taken as reported in that table, and D and trimming were inferred from the DNA itself. This table has under 550,000 clones, over 85% appearing once. Per the germline V gene, CDR1 is LNHNV and CDR2 is YYDKDF (reference sequence). The CDR3 contains 15 residues. With 0 bases removed from V and 3 bases from J, the gap between germline ends came to 12 bases. Seattle participants joined during active infection and were tracked over time.

The source material was peripheral blood. This rearrangement joins TRBV15 to TRBJ2-7; perhaps TRBD2 as D (7 bases). The receptor was derived from a man between 18 and 35 years old with COVID-19, enrolled during active disease. The chain's CDR3 is CATSRESGGGYEQYF. For the CDR3, the DNA is TGTGCCACCAGCAGAGAGTCGGGGGGCGGCTACGAGCAGTACTTC.